The present T cell receptor beta chain was sequenced within a study of T cell responses to AZD1222 COVID-19 vaccine. The data were produced by immunoSEQ multiplex PCR, yet TCRdb's version contains in-frame clones alone and is incomplete. The repertoire includes 95,000 to 150,000 clones, about 89% of them detected once, and 11% sits in the top ten. Points from the study as a whole: Clonal diversity may have been underestimated in mostly white British donors. Spike-specific TCR breadth and depth both grew after two AZD1222 doses.

About this clone: No antigen is known for it.

This CDR3 contains 16 residues. Trimming took 2 bases from V and 6 from J; bases not matched to a gene: 10. Germline values: CDR1 SGHKS, CDR2 YYEKEE (reference sequence). The sequenced sample was peripheral blood, obtained on day 0 of MenACWY control vaccination. The TCR comes from an adult in good health. The rearrangement links TRBV5-5 to TRBJ2-3; 9 bases match TRBD2. This CDR3 reads CASSLTSGWREDTQYF. In DNA form, the CDR3 reads TGTGCCAGCAGCTTAACTAGCGGGTGGAGGGAGGATACGCAGTATTTT.